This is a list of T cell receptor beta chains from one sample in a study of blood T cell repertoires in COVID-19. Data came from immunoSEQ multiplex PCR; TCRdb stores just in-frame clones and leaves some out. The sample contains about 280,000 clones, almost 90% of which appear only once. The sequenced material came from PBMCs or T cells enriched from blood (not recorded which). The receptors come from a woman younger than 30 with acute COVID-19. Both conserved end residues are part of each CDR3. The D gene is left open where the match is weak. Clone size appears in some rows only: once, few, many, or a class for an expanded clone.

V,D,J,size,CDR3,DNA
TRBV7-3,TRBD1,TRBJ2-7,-,CASSYTGTGAYEQYF,TGTGCCAGCAGTTATACCGGGACAGGCGCTTACGAGCAGTACTTC
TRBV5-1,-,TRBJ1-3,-,CASQGLGNTIYF,TGCGCCAGCCAGGGTTTAGGAAACACCATATATTTT
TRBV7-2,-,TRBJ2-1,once,CASSTEPGTAYNEQFF,TGTGCCAGCAGCACGGAGCCCGGGACTGCCTACAATGAGCAGTTCTTC
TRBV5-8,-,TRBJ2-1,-,CASRRVLNEQFF,TGTGCCAGCAGGCGGGTCCTCAATGAGCAGTTCTTC
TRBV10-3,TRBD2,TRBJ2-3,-,CAISSRTSGTGADTQYF,TGTGCCATCAGTAGCCGGACTAGCGGGACTGGCGCAGATACGCAGTATTTT
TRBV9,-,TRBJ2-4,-,CASSPPSDIQYF,TGTGCCAGCAGCCCCCCCTCGGACATTCAGTACTTC
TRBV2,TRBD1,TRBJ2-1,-,CASSSPLTGGTYNEQFF,TGTGCCAGCAGCTCCCCCCTGACAGGGGGCACCTACAATGAGCAGTTCTTC
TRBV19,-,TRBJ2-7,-,CASSSPTDLRF,TGTGCCAGTAGTTCCCCGACAGACCTCCGCTTC
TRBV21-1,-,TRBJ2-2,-,CASSNHSGAEINTGELFF,TGTGCCAGCAGCAACCACAGCGGGGCGGAGATTAACACCGGGGAGCTGTTTTTT
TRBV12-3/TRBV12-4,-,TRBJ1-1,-,CASRSPGSEAFF,TGTGCCAGCAGGTCCCCAGGGTCTGAAGCTTTCTTT
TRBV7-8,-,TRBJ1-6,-,CASSPGDSPLHF,TGTGCCAGCAGTCCAGGGGATTCACCCCTCCACTTT
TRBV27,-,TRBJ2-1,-,CASSLIADYNEQFF,TGTGCCAGCAGTTTAATAGCGGACTACAATGAGCAGTTCTTC
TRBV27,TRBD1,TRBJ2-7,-,CASERTGGHEQYF,TGTGCCAGCGAACGGACAGGGGGGCACGAGCAGTACTTC
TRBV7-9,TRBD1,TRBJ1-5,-,CASSLDRGNQPQHF,TGTGCCAGCAGCTTGGACAGGGGGAATCAGCCCCAGCATTTT
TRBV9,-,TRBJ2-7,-,CASSVTGTSSSYEQYF,TGTGCCAGCAGCGTTACCGGGACTTCGAGCTCCTACGAGCAGTACTTC
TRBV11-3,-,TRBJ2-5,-,CASSLDGDTEETQYF,TGTGCCAGCAGCTTAGACGGGGATACCGAAGAGACCCAGTACTTC
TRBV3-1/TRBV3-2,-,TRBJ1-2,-,CASSQGRAYGYTF,TGTGCCAGCAGCCAGGGCAGGGCCTATGGCTACACCTTC
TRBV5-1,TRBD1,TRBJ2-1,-,CASSHTGGNYNEQFF,TGCGCCAGCAGCCATACAGGGGGCAATTACAATGAGCAGTTCTTC
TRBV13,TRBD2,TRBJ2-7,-,CASSPGGSYEQYF,TGTGCCAGCAGCCCGGGGGGCTCCTACGAGCAGTACTTC
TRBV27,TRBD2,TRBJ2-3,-,CASRPDRLWTSGRSTDTQYF,TGTGCCAGCAGACCGGACAGACTATGGACTAGCGGGAGGAGCACAGATACGCAGTATTTT
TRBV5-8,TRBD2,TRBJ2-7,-,CASKIRLAGGEQYF,TGTGCCAGCAAAATCCGACTAGCGGGAGGCGAGCAGTACTTC
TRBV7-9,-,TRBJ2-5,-,CASSFSQAGQETQYF,TGTGCCAGCAGCTTCTCCCAGGCAGGGCAAGAGACCCAGTACTTC
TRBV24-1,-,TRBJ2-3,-,CATSWGGEGTDTQYF,TGTGCCACCAGTTGGGGCGGGGAGGGCACAGATACGCAGTATTTT
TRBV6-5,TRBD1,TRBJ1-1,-,CASSYGRTGTEAFF,TGTGCCAGCAGTTACGGCCGGACAGGCACTGAAGCTTTCTTT
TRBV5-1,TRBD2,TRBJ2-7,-,CASSLGLAGGVYEQYF,TGCGCCAGCAGCTTGGGACTAGCGGGAGGTGTTTACGAGCAGTACTTC
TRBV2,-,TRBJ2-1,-,CASNRDFWDNEQFF,TGTGCCAGCAACCGGGACTTTTGGGACAATGAGCAGTTCTTC
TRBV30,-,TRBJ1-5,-,CAWSVLSNQPQHF,TGTGCCTGGAGTGTACTTAGCAATCAGCCCCAGCATTTT
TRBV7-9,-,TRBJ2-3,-,CASSSQLNTDTQYF,TGTGCCAGCAGCTCCCAACTTAATACCGATACGCAGTATTTT
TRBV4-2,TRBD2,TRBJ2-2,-,CASSLGTSGSETGELFF,TGTGCCAGCAGCCTTGGGACTAGCGGGAGTGAAACCGGGGAGCTGTTTTTT
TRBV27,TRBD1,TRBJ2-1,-,CASGYRGTYNEQFF,TGTGCCAGCGGGTACAGGGGGACCTACAATGAGCAGTTCTTC
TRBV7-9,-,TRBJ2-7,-,CASSWGQISYEQYF,TGTGCCAGCAGCTGGGGACAAATCTCCTACGAGCAGTACTTC
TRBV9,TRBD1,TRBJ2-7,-,CASSVGGTGTYEQYF,TGTGCCAGCAGCGTAGGGGGGACAGGGACCTACGAGCAGTACTTC
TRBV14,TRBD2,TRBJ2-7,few,CASSRAAWTSGSKQYF,TGTGCCAGCAGCAGAGCAGCGTGGACTAGCGGGAGTAAACAGTACTTC
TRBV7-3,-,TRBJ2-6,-,CASSSGGAGANVLTF,TGTGCCAGCAGCTCGGGGGGCGCTGGGGCCAACGTCCTGACTTTC
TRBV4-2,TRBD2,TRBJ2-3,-,CASSPRSGRETDTQYF,TGTGCCAGCAGCCCCCGGAGCGGGAGGGAGACAGATACGCAGTATTTT
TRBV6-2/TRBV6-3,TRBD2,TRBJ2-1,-,CASSYSIAGGNNEQFF,TGTGCCAGCAGTTACTCAATAGCGGGAGGGAACAATGAGCAGTTCTTC
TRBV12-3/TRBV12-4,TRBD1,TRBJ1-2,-,CASSSRTGGGYTF,TGTGCCAGCAGTTCGCGGACAGGGGGTGGCTACACCTTC
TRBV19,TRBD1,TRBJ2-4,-,CASSISAGGRRVNIQYF,TGTGCCAGTAGTATCTCCGCAGGGGGCAGGAGAGTGAACATTCAGTACTTC
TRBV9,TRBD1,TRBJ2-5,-,CASSLLDRAKETQYF,TGTGCCAGCAGCCTCCTCGACAGGGCTAAAGAGACCCAGTACTTC
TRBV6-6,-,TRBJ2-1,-,CASSRRDSDYNEQFF,TGTGCCAGCAGTCGGAGGGACTCCGACTACAATGAGCAGTTCTTC
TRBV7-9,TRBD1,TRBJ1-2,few,CASSIRGLGYGYTF,TGTGCCAGCAGCATCAGGGGGCTGGGCTATGGCTACACCTTC
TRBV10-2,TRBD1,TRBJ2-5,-,CASRQETGWYQETQYF,TGCGCCAGCAGGCAGGAGACAGGGTGGTACCAAGAGACCCAGTACTTC
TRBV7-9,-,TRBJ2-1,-,CASSRNTGYINEQFF,TGTGCCAGCAGCCGGAACACAGGGTACATCAATGAGCAGTTCTTC
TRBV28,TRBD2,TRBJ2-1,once,CASSPSPGTSGDNEQFF,TGTGCCAGCAGTCCCTCCCCGGGGACTAGCGGCGACAATGAGCAGTTCTTC
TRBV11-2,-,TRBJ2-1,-,CASSWRKAGSYNEQFF,TGTGCCAGCAGCTGGAGGAAAGCGGGCTCCTACAATGAGCAGTTCTTC
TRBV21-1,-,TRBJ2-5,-,CASSSGTGGAETQYF,TGTGCCAGCAGCTCAGGGACAGGGGGCGCGGAGACCCAGTACTTC
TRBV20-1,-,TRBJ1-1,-,CSASSGEAFF,TGCAGTGCTAGCTCAGGTGAAGCTTTCTTT
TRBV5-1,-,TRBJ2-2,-,CASSRTNTGELFF,TGCGCCAGCAGCCGAACTAACACCGGGGAGCTGTTTTTT
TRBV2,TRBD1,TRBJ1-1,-,CASSRRGLFAEAFF,TGTGCCAGCAGCAGAAGGGGGCTATTTGCTGAAGCTTTCTTT